A single sample gave rise to the 9 T cell receptor beta chains below, sequenced in a study of read filtering for tumor transcriptome and immune sequencing. The library was built from about 400 ng RNA with molecular barcoded adaptors for alpha/delta and beta/gamma chains. TCRdb redid the calling of the reads with MiXCR, one entry per CDR3 protein. The sample contains tens of thousands of distinct CDR3 sequences, approximately 13% of which appear only once. Sequencing was done on a sample of a population of CD138-negative cells sorted from bone marrow. Source of these receptors: a donor at least 40 years old with multiple myeloma.

This clonotype was detected many times. The gene calls are TRBV6-2 or TRBV6-3 and TRBJ2-1; D not resolved. V gave up 6 bases and J gave up 1 base, with 4 bases separating them. The CDR3 has 12 residues. The germline gives CDR1 MNHEY, CDR2 SVGEGT. The CDR3 protein is CASSYSYNEQFF. CDR3 DNA sequence: TGTGCCAGCAGCTATTCCTACAATGAGCAGTTCTTC.

This clonotype was seen repeatedly, ten times or more. One junction end does not reproduce the germline sequence, and a read error may be involved. The genes are TRBV29-1 and TRBJ2-5; 8 nucleotides agree with TRBD1. The germline V gene has CDR1 SQVTM and CDR2 ANQGSEA. The CDR3 has 9 amino acids. The CDR3 DNA reads TGCAGCGTTCCGGGACAGGATCCCTTC. Translation: CSVPGQDPF. Full variable domain (outside the CDR3, taken from reference TRBV29-1 and TRBJ2-5): SAVISQKPSRDICQRGTSLTIQCQVDSQVTMMFWYRQQPGQSLTLIATANQGSEATYESGFVIDKFPISRPNLTFSTLTVSNMSPEDSSIYLCSVPGQDPFGPGTRLLVL.

On this clonotype itself: A much larger clone lies one base from this, so it may be a read error. The chain combines TRBV15 with TRBJ1-1; D possibly corresponds to TRBD1 (6 bases). Germline CDR1 is LNHNV and CDR2 is YYDKDF (reference sequence). V lost 2 bases to trimming and J lost 5 bases, with 15 bases between them. The CDR3 length is 15 residues. In DNA form, the CDR3 reads TGTGCCACCAGCAGAAACCACAGGGAGAGTACTGAAGCTTTCTTT. Protein product: CATSRNHRESTEAFF.

This clonotype was detected a few times. The chain recombines TRBV10-3 with TRBJ2-5, with D maybe TRBD2 (6 bases). Trimming cost V 10 bases and J 2 bases, with 23 bases left between them. This CDR3 is 16 amino acids long. Germline values: CDR1 ENHRY, CDR2 SYGVKD. The CDR3, as DNA: TGTGCCACCAAGAGCCGACTAGTAATGAGACAAGAGACCCAGTACTTC. Amino acid sequence: CATKSRLVMRQETQYF.

This clonotype was seen more than once but under ten times. The CDR3 loop is CASVNRGLNTGELFF. The CDR3 bases are TGTGCCAGCGTCAACAGGGGTCTGAACACCGGGGAGCTGTTTTTT. The chain uses TRBV7-9 and TRBJ2-2; TRBD1 matches at 7 bases. The length of the CDR3 is 15 residues. Germline V gene sequence: CDR1 SEHNR, CDR2 FQNEAQ (reference sequence). V shed 8 bases and J 1 base; nucleotides not matched to a gene: 7. Supplemented by reference TRBV7-9 and TRBJ2-2, the full variable domain reads DTGVSQNPRHKITKRGQNVTFRCDPISEHNRLYWYRQTLGQGPEFLTYFQNEAQLEKSRLLSDRFSAERPKGSFSTLEIQRTEQGDSAMYLCASVNRGLNTGELFFGEGSRLTVL.

This clonotype was seen ten or more times. CDR3 amino acids: CSARVDGNPSYEQYF. In DNA form, the CDR3 reads TGCAGTGCTAGAGTCGACGGGAATCCCTCCTACGAGCAGTACTTC. This rearrangement joins TRBV20-1 to TRBJ2-7; perhaps TRBD2 as D (5 bases). Trimming left V 1 base short and J 0 bases short, with 13 bases between. Germline CDR1 reads DFQATT; CDR2 reads SNEGSKA (reference sequence). CDR3 length: 15 amino acids.

The CDR3 coding sequence is TGCGCCAGCAGCTCTAGCGGGGATGAGCAGTTCTTC. Amino acid sequence: CASSSSGDEQFF. The genes are TRBV5-1 and TRBJ2-1; 9 bases align to TRBD2. Trimming took 3 bases from V and 8 from J; bases not matched to a gene: 0. The CDR3 extends over 12 amino acids. CDR1 is SGHRS, CDR2 YFSETQ, per germline.

This clonotype was detected many times. This chain uses TRBV20-1 with TRBJ2-2; 7 bases fit TRBD2. After removal of 5 bases from V and 2 bases from J, the junction contained 5 bases not matched to a gene. The germline V gene encodes CDR1 DFQATT and CDR2 SNEGSKA (reference sequence). There are 14 residues in the CDR3. As DNA, the CDR3 is TGCAGTGCTTGGACTAGTGGAAACACCGGGGAGCTGTTTTTT. Translated: CSAWTSGNTGELFF.

This clonotype has ten or more counts. The chain employs TRBV12-3 or TRBV12-4 and TRBJ2-2, with 9 bases fitting TRBD2. This CDR3 has 16 amino acids. V lost 3 bases to trimming and J lost 4 bases; unmatched junction nucleotides: 6. This chain's CDR3 is CASSFGGGRATGELFF. In nucleotides, the CDR3 is TGTGCCAGCAGTTTCGGGGGCGGGAGGGCCACCGGGGAGCTGTTTTTT.